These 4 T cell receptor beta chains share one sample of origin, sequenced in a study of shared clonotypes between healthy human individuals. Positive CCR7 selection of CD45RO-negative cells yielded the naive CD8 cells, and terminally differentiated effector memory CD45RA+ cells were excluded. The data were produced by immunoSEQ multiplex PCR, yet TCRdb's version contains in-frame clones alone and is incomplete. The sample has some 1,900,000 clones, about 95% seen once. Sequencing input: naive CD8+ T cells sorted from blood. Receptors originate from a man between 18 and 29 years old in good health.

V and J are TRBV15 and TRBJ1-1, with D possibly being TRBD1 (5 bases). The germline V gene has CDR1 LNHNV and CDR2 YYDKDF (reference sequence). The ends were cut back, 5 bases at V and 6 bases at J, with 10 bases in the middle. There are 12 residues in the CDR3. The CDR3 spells CATSVSGPEAFF. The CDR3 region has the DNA TGTGCCACCAGCGTGTCGGGGCCTGAAGCTTTCTTT.

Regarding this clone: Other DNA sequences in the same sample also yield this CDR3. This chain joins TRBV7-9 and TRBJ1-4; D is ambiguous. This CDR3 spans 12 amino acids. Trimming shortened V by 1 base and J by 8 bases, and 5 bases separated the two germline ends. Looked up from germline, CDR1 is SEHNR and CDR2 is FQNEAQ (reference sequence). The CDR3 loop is CASSLGPEKLFF. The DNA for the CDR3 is TGTGCCAGCAGCTTAGGTCCGGAAAAACTGTTTTTT.

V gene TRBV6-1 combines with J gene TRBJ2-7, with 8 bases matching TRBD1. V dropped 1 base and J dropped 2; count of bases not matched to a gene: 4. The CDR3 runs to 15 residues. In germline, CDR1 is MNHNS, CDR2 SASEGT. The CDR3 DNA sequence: TGTGCCAGCAGTGAAGTCCCGGGACAGGCCTACGAGCAGTACTTC. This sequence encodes CASSEVPGQAYEQYF.

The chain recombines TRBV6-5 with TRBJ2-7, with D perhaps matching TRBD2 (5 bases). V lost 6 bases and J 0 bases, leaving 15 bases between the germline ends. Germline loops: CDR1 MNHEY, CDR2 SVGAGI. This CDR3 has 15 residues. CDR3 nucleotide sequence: TGTGCCAGCAGCACCTTTTTGGGGAGCTCCTACGAGCAGTACTTC. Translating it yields CASSTFLGSSYEQYF.